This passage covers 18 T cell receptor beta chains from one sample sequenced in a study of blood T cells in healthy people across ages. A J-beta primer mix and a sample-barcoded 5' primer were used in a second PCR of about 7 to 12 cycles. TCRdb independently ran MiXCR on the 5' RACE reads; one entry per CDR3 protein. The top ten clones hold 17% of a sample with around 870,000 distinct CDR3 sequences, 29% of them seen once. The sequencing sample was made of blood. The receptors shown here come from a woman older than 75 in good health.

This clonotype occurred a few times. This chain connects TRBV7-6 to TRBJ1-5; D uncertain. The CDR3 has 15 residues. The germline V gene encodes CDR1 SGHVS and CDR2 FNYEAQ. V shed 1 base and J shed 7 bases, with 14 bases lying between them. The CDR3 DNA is TGTGCCAGCAGCTTAGGGGTCGGGAGAAGCCAGCCCCAGCATTTT. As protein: CASSLGVGRSQPQHF.

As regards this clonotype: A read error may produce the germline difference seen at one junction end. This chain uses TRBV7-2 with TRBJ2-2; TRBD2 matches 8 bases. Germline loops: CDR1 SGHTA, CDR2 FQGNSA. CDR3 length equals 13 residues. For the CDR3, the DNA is TGTGCCAGCAACTTAGAAACTAGCGGAGAGCTGTTTTTT. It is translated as CASNLETSGELFF.

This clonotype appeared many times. CDR3 nucleotide sequence: TGTGCCACCAGTGGGGGGGCAAACAATCAGCCCCAGCATTTT. Protein sequence: CATSGGANNQPQHF. The genes are TRBV24-1 and TRBJ1-5, with D possibly matching TRBD1 (6 bases). Germline-derived CDR1 and CDR2 are KGHDR and SFDVKD. This CDR3 is 14 amino acids long. V was trimmed by 5 bases and J by 3 bases, leaving 10 bases between them.

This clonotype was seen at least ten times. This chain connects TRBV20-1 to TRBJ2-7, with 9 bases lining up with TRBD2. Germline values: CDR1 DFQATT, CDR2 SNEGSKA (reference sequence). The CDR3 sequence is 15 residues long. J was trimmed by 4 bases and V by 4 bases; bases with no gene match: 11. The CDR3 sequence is CSAIERTSVVYEQYF. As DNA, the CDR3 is TGCAGTGCTATAGAGCGGACTAGCGTCGTATACGAGCAGTACTTC.

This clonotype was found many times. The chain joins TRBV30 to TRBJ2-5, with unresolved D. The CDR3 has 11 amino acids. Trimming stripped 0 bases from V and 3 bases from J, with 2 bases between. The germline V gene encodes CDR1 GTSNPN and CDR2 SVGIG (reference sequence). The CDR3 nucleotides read TGTGCCTGGAGTGTTAAAGAGACCCAGTACTTC. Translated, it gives CAWSVKETQYF.

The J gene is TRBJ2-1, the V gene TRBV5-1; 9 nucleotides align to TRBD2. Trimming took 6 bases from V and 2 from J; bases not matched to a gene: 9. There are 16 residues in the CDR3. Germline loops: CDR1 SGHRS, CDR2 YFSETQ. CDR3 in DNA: TGCGCCAGCACAGCGGGAGGTCGGGGCACCTACAATGAGCAGTTCTTC. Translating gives CASTAGGRGTYNEQFF. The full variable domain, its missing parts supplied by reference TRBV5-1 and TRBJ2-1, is KAGVTQTPRYLIKTRGQQVTLSCSPISGHRSVSWYQQTPGQGLQFLFEYFSETQRNKGNFPGRFSGRQFSNSRSEMNVSTLELGDSALYLCASTAGGRGTYNEQFFGPGTRLTVL.

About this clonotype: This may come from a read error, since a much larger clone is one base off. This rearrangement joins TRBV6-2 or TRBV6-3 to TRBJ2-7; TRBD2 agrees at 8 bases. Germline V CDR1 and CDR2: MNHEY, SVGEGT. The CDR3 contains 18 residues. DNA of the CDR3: TGTGCCAGCAGTCACTCTCTTCGGAAGCGGGGGACCTCCTACGAGCAGTACTTC. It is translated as CASSHSLRKRGTSYEQYF.

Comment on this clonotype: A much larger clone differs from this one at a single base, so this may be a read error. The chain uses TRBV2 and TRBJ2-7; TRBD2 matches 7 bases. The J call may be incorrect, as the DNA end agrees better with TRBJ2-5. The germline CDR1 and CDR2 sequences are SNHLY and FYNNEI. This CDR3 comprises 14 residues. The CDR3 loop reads CASSVRGGGETQYF. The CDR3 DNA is TGTGCCAGCAGTGTTCGCGGGGGTGGGGAGACCCAGTACTTC.

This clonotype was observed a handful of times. The CDR3 loop reads CAWSVGHQRNTF. CDR3 nucleotides: TGTGCCTGGAGTGTTGGACACCAACGGAACACCTTC. This rearrangement joins TRBV30 to TRBJ1-2; the D gene is possibly TRBD1 (5 bases). The length of the CDR3 is 12 residues. Trimming pared 0 bases from V and 12 bases from J, leaving 14 bases between. From germline, CDR1 is GTSNPN and CDR2 SVGIG (reference sequence). The whole variable domain, remainder taken from reference TRBV30 and TRBJ1-2, is SQTIHQWPATLVQPVGSPLSLECTVEGTSNPNLYWYRQAAGRGLQLLFYSVGIGQISSEVPQNLSASRPQDRQFILSSKKLLLSDSGFYLCAWSVGHQRNTFGSGTRLTVV.

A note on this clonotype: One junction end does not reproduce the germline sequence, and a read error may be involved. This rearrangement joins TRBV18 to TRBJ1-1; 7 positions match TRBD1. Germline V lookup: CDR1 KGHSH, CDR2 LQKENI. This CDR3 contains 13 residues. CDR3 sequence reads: CASSPTGSTEPFF. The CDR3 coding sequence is TGTGCCAGCTCACCGACAGGGAGCACTGAACCTTTCTTT.

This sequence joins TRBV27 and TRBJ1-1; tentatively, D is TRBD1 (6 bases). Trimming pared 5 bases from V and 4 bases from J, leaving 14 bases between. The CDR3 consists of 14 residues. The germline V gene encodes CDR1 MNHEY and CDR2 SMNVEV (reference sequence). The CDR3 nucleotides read TGTGCCAGCAGTGTCGGGGGGCGAAGCACTGAAGCTTTCTTT. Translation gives CASSVGGRSTEAFF.

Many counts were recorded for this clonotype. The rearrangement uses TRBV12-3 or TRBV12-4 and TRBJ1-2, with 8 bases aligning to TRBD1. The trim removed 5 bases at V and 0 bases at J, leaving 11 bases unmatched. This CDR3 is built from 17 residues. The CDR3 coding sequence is TGTGCCAGCAGTACCCTTTGGGACAGGAGCTCTAACTATGGCTACACCTTC. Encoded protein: CASSTLWDRSSNYGYTF.

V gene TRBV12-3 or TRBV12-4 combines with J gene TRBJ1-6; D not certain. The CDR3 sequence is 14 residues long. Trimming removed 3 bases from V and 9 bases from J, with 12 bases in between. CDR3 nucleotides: TGTGCCAGCAGTTTGGCGTTGGGGAGTTCACCCCTCCACTTT. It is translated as CASSLALGSSPLHF.

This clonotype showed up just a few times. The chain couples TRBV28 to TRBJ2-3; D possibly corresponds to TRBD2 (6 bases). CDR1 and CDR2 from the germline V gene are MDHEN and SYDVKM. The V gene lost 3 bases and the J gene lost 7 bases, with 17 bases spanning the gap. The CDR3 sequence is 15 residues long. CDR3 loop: CASSFIAGTGNTQYF. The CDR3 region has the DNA TGTGCCAGCAGTTTTATTGCGGGGACGGGAAATACGCAGTATTTT.

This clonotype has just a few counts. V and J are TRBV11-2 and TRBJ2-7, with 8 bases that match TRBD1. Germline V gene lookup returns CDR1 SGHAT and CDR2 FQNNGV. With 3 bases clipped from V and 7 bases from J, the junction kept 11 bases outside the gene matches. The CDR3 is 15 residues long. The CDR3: CASSLAGQGAVEQYF. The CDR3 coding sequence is TGTGCCAGCAGCTTGGCTGGACAGGGCGCCGTTGAGCAGTACTTC.

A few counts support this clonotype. CDR3 sequence: CSAGGRGGRGLAETQYF. The CDR3 nucleotides are TGCAGTGCCGGAGGGCGGGGGGGCCGAGGATTGGCAGAGACCCAGTACTTC. The rearrangement joins TRBV20-1 to TRBJ2-5, with 9 bases that match TRBD2. The V and J ends lost 6 bases and 4 bases, in that order; junction bases with no gene match: 18. CDR1 is DFQATT, CDR2 SNEGSKA, per germline (reference sequence). This CDR3 has 17 residues.

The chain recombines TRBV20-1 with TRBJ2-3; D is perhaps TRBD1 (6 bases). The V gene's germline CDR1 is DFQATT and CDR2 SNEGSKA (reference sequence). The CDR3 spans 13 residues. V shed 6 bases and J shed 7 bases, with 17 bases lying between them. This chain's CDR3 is CSAPQGRRYTQYF. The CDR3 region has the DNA TGCAGTGCGCCGCAGGGGCGTAGGTATACGCAGTATTTT.

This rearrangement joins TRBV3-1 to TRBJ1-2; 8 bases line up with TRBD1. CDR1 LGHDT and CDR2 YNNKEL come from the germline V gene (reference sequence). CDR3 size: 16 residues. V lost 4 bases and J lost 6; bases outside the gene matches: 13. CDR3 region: CASSPRDRYPIHGYTF. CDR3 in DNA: TGTGCCAGCAGCCCCCGGGACAGGTACCCGATCCATGGCTACACCTTC.